Presented here are 23 T cell receptor beta chains from one specimen sequenced in a study of sequential checkpoint blockade in melanoma. Treatment here: randomized to nivolumab then ipilimumab (arm A) or the reverse (arm B). Using immunoSEQ multiplex PCR, the repertoire was profiled, and TCRdb retains in-frame clones only, with some absent. The table has about 8,200 clones, about three fifths seen once; the top ten hold around 17%. The sequenced sample was CD8+ T cells sorted from blood (inferred from file names), obtained from a patient given nivolumab and ipilimumab in sequence. The receptors come from a human donor with melanoma.

Only a few counts were recorded for this clone. DNA of the CDR3: TGTGCCAGCAGCGTACGGGGAACTAATGAAAAACTGTTTTTT. Encoded protein: CASSVRGTNEKLFF. The rearrangement joins TRBV9 to TRBJ1-4; D not resolved. Trimming left V 1 base short and J 1 base short, with 5 bases between. CDR3 length: 14 residues. Germline V gene sequence: CDR1 SGDLS, CDR2 YYNGEE.

This clone was recorded once. The rearrangement uses TRBV6-5 and TRBJ2-7, with 8 bases that match TRBD2. V shed 8 bases and J 1 base; nucleotides not matched to a gene: 7. Germline V gene sequence: CDR1 MNHEY, CDR2 SVGAGI. There are 14 residues in the CDR3. CDR3 loop: CASSHGGGSYEQYF. DNA for the CDR3: TGTGCCAGCTCCCACGGGGGGGGATCCTACGAGCAGTACTTC.

The chain uses TRBV9 and TRBJ2-1; 8 positions match TRBD1. This CDR3 has 14 residues. Germline lookup yields CDR1 SGDLS and CDR2 YYNGEE. V lost 3 bases, J lost 6 bases, and 5 bases stayed unmatched. CDR3 bases: TGTGCCAGCAGCGCAGACAGGGGAACCAATGAGCAGTTCTTC. Protein: CASSADRGTNEQFF.

J is TRBJ1-1 and V is TRBV7-9; D unresolved. Germline lookup yields CDR1 SEHNR and CDR2 FQNEAQ (reference sequence). The V end lost 6 bases, the J end lost 2 bases, and 7 bases lay between the germline ends. This CDR3 comprises 12 residues. CDR3 nucleotides: TGTGCCAGCAGAAGACTTAACACTGAAGCTTTCTTT. This encodes CASRRLNTEAFF.

The chain joins TRBV7-9 to TRBJ1-1; D possibly corresponds to TRBD1 (5 bases). The germline V gene encodes CDR1 SEHNR and CDR2 FQNEAQ (reference sequence). The CDR3 totals 13 residues. With 5 bases removed from V and 4 bases from J, the gap between germline ends came to 11 bases. This CDR3 is CASSTRGSTEAFF. The CDR3 DNA is TGTGCCAGCAGCACCCGGGGGAGCACTGAAGCTTTCTTT.

This clone was detected only a few times. The chain is built from TRBV7-3 and TRBJ2-7; 7 bases are a match to TRBD1. Trimming removed 4 bases from V and 0 bases from J; junction bases left unmatched: 6. Germline CDR1 reads SGHTA; CDR2 reads FQGTGA. The CDR3 runs to 15 residues. Here the CDR3 DNA reads TGTGCCAGCAGCTGGGGACAGTTTATCTCCTACGAGCAGTACTTC. This translates into CASSWGQFISYEQYF.

V and J are TRBV21-1 and TRBJ1-2; TRBD1, the D gene given by the table, was not confirmed from the DNA. TRBV21-1 is designated a pseudogene. The CDR3 runs to 15 residues. The CDR3 region has the DNA TGTGCCAGCAGCAAAAGGAACAGGCTTAAGTATGGCTACACCTTC. Encoded protein: CASSKRNRLKYGYTF.

In its sample, this clone is medium-sized. J is TRBJ2-7 and V is TRBV30; 7 bases are shared with TRBD1. Germline V lookup: CDR1 GTSNPN, CDR2 SVGIG (reference sequence). This CDR3 is built from 12 residues. J gave up 6 bases and V 2 bases, and 4 bases lay outside the gene matches. DNA for the CDR3: TGTGCCTGGAGTATTGACAGGGCCGAGCAGTACTTC. Translated: CAWSIDRAEQYF. The full variable domain, rest sourced from reference TRBV30 and TRBJ2-7, is SQTIHQWPATLVQPVGSPLSLECTVEGTSNPNLYWYRQAAGRGLQLLFYSVGIGQISSEVPQNLSASRPQDRQFILSSKKLLLSDSGFYLCAWSIDRAEQYFGPGTRLTVT.

This sequence joins TRBV9 and TRBJ2-7; possible D gene TRBD2, 6 bases. Germline V CDR1 and CDR2: SGDLS, YYNGEE. The CDR3 contains 15 residues. Trimming took off 2 bases at V and 3 bases at J, with 15 bases between the two ends. The CDR3 coding sequence is TGTGCCAGCAGCGTGGGGGGTGACACTCTCTACGAGCAGTACTTC. It specifies CASSVGGDTLYEQYF.

This clone is termed large. The rearrangement uses TRBV13 and TRBJ1-5; D is perhaps TRBD1 (6 bases). The germline V and J ends were trimmed by 4 bases and 6 bases, with 7 bases remaining between them. Germline CDR1 reads PRHDT; CDR2 reads FYEKMQ (reference sequence). The length of the CDR3 is 12 residues. The DNA of the CDR3 is TGTGCCAGCAGCTCCAGGGGTCAGCCCCAGCATTTT. Encoded protein: CASSSRGQPQHF.

The chain couples TRBV4-1 to TRBJ2-7; D is undetermined. CDR3 length: 15 amino acids. V lost 1 base, J lost 5 bases, and 15 bases lay in between. The V gene's germline CDR1 is MGHRA and CDR2 YSYEKL. Here the CDR3 reads CASSQVPVGPDEQYF. The CDR3 DNA is TGCGCCAGCAGCCAAGTTCCGGTGGGCCCTGACGAGCAGTACTTC.

J is TRBJ1-3 and V is TRBV4-1, with D possibly matching TRBD1 (5 bases). The CDR3 is 15 amino acids. Germline CDR1 reads MGHRA; CDR2 reads YSYEKL. Deletions cut 6 bases from V and 2 bases from J, with 14 bases between. This chain's CDR3 is CASSTVWGAGNTIYF. For the CDR3, the DNA is TGCGCCAGCAGTACTGTATGGGGGGCTGGAAACACCATATATTTT.

The J gene is TRBJ2-7, the V gene TRBV27; TRBD2 might be the D (5 bases). The germline gives CDR1 MNHEY, CDR2 SMNVEV (reference sequence). Between the trimmed V and J ends, which lost 8 bases and 1 base, there was a span of 9 bases. This CDR3 has 12 amino acids. The CDR3 bases are TGTGCCAGCGGAGGAAATTCCTACGAGCAGTACTTC. Translating gives CASGGNSYEQYF.

The rearrangement uses TRBV7-9 and TRBJ1-1; the match to TRBD1 covers 7 bases. The germline CDR1 and CDR2 sequences are SEHNR and FQNEAQ (reference sequence). V shed 4 bases, J shed 4 bases, and the junction held 6 bases outside the gene matches. This CDR3 comprises 14 residues. CDR3 sequence reads: CASSSPQGITEAFF. In DNA, the CDR3 is TGTGCCAGCAGCTCACCACAGGGGATCACTGAAGCTTTCTTT.

Concerning this clone itself: Germline and junction disagree at one end, which may indicate a read error. The chain uses TRBV6-5 and TRBJ1-5; no clear D gene. Per germline, CDR1 MNHEY and CDR2 SVGAGI. The CDR3 extends over 14 amino acids. The CDR3 loop reads CASSYGGEDQPQNF. The CDR3 DNA reads as TGTGCCAGCAGTTACGGCGGAGAGGATCAGCCCCAGAATTTT.

The rearrangement joins TRBV6-1 to TRBJ1-1; 7 positions agree with TRBD1. Looked up from germline, CDR1 is MNHNS and CDR2 is SASEGT. V was pared by 7 bases and J by 4 bases, with 9 bases of the junction left unmatched. This CDR3 has 14 residues. The CDR3 loop is CASTPQGDSTEAFF. The CDR3 DNA follows: TGTGCCAGCACACCTCAGGGGGACAGCACTGAAGCTTTCTTT.

The CDR3: CASSLGQGGMPQHF. Written as DNA, the CDR3 is TGTGCCAGCAGCTTAGGACAGGGTGGTATGCCCCAGCATTTT. V and J are TRBV13 and TRBJ1-5; D is possibly TRBD1 (6 bases). The V end lost 0 bases, the J end lost 9 bases, and 12 bases lay between the germline ends. This CDR3 is built from 14 residues. Germline CDR1 and CDR2: PRHDT and FYEKMQ (reference sequence).

Comments on this clone: Other DNA sequences of this sample code for an identical CDR3. V and J are TRBV11-2 and TRBJ2-7; the match to TRBD2 covers 10 bases. The CDR3 totals 15 residues. Germline CDR1 SGHAT, CDR2 FQNNGV. V was clipped by 1 base and J by 3 bases; unmatched bases: 3. The CDR3: CASSLGLAGVYEQYF. Here the CDR3 DNA reads TGTGCCAGCAGCTTAGGGCTAGCGGGGGTCTACGAGCAGTACTTC.

V is TRBV5-4 and J is TRBJ1-2, with D possibly matching TRBD1 (5 bases). Germline V gene sequence: CDR1 SGHNT, CDR2 YYREEE (reference sequence). V lost 2 bases to trimming and J lost 5 bases, with 19 bases between them. The CDR3 totals 16 residues. CDR3 loop: CASSLAGTPDSYGYTF. CDR3 DNA: TGTGCCAGCAGCTTAGCCGGGACTCCCGACTCTTATGGCTACACCTTC.

The chain uses TRBV29-1 and TRBJ1-2, with 8 bases fitting TRBD1. The CDR3 has 16 amino acids. V trimming: 2 bases; J trimming: 7 bases; junction bases outside the gene matches: 15. CDR1 is SQVTM and CDR2 is ANQGSEA in the germline V gene. CDR3 sequence: CSVETSDRGLRSGYTF. In DNA form, the CDR3 reads TGCAGCGTTGAAACTTCTGACAGGGGCCTTCGAAGTGGCTACACCTTC.

The chain is built from TRBV19 and TRBJ1-3, with a weak D call TRBD1 (6 bases). The CDR3 runs to 14 residues. V was cut by 5 bases and J by 1 base, with 9 bases left in between. CDR1 and CDR2 (germline): LNHDA, SQIVND (reference sequence). The CDR3 region is CASSLQGSGNTIYF. The DNA of the CDR3 is TGTGCCAGTAGTCTACAGGGATCTGGAAACACCATATATTTT.

V gene TRBV5-6 combines with J gene TRBJ1-1; possible D gene TRBD1, 5 bases. V was shortened by 10 bases and J by 3 bases, with 10 bases between the two germline ends. Looked up from germline, CDR1 is SGHDT and CDR2 is YYEEEE. CDR3 length equals 11 residues. The CDR3 sequence is CASGGDTEAFF. CDR3 in DNA: TGTGCCTCGGGAGGGGACACTGAAGCTTTCTTT. The full variable domain, completed using reference TRBV5-6 and TRBJ1-1, is DAGVTQSPTHLIKTRGQQVTLRCSPKSGHDTVSWYQQALGQGPQFIFQYYEEEERQRGNFPDRFSGHQFPNYSSELNVNALLLGDSALYLCASGGDTEAFFGQGTRLTVV.

The chain couples TRBV19 to TRBJ2-7, with no clear D. V lost 2 bases to trimming and J lost 5 bases, with 4 bases between them. Germline CDR1 and CDR2: LNHDA and SQIVND (reference sequence). This CDR3 is built from 11 residues. For the CDR3, the DNA is TGTGCCAGTAGTATATCCAACGAGCAGTACTTC. It encodes CASSISNEQYF.